A selection of T cell receptor beta chains follows, all from one sample in a study of cytomegalovirus exposure and HLA in healthy donors. Profiled with immunoSEQ multiplex PCR; TCRdb holds only in-frame clones, not every one. The sample has fewer than 150,000 clones; over 65% are singletons. Sequenced sample: PBMCs. The receptors shown here come from a woman in her thirties or forties in good health and CMV-seropositive. The CDR3 runs from the conserved cysteine through the conserved F or W. Fields, in order: clone size, D gene, J gene, V gene, CDR3 length, CDR3 DNA, CDR3 protein. The D gene is left open where the match is weak. Expanded clones get a size class; other rows say once, few or many, or leave the size out.

-,TRBD1,TRBJ1-2,TRBV29-1,12,TGCAGCGGTGGACAGGCTAACTATGGCTACACCTTC,CSGGQANYGYTF
-,-,TRBJ1-2,TRBV18,13,TGTGCCAGCTCACTGACAGATAACTATGGCTACACCTTC,CASSLTDNYGYTF
-,TRBD2,TRBJ2-7,TRBV7-9,15,TGTGCCAGCAGCCTAACTAGCGCTAGCTCCTACGAGCAGTACTTC,CASSLTSASSYEQYF
-,-,TRBJ2-2,TRBV10-3,17,TGTGCCATCAGTGCCCCGGCGGAGGGTTTGGACACCGGGGAGCTGTTTTTT,CAISAPAEGLDTGELFF
-,-,TRBJ1-5,TRBV5-1,14,TGCGCCAGCAGCTTGTGGGGGGGCAATCAGCCCCAGCATTTT,CASSLWGGNQPQHF
-,TRBD1,TRBJ1-3,TRBV30,15,TGTGCCTGGAGTGACGGGACAGCCTCTGGAAACACCATATATTTT,CAWSDGTASGNTIYF
-,-,TRBJ2-7,TRBV19,14,TGTGCCAGTAGTATTGGGACAAATTCCTACGAGCAGTACTTC,CASSIGTNSYEQYF
few,-,TRBJ2-1,TRBV7-8,15,TGTGCCAGCAGCTTCTCCAGACAGATCTACAATGAGCAGTTCTTC,CASSFSRQIYNEQFF
-,TRBD1,TRBJ1-2,TRBV5-1,16,TGCGCCAGCAGCTATCTCGACAGGGGCCAAGTCGGCGGCTACACCTTC,CASSYLDRGQVGGYTF
-,TRBD1,TRBJ2-3,TRBV7-9,16,TGTGCCAGCAGCTTAACAGGGGGCCCAATAACAGATACGCAGTATTTT,CASSLTGGPITDTQYF
-,TRBD1,TRBJ1-2,TRBV2,15,TGTGCCAGCAGTGAAAGGACAGGCTCTAACTATGGCTACACCTTC,CASSERTGSNYGYTF
-,-,TRBJ2-7,TRBV5-5,14,TGTGCCAGCAGCTTAATGCGACAGTCCTACGAGCAGTACTTC,CASSLMRQSYEQYF
once,-,TRBJ1-6,TRBV27,13,TGTGCCAGCAGTCCCCAGAGGGCCTCACCCCTCCACTTT,CASSPQRASPLHF
-,-,TRBJ2-5,TRBV6-1,13,TGTGCCAGCAGTGAAGCCAAAGTGGACTCCCAGTACTTC,CASSEAKVDSQYF
-,TRBD1,TRBJ2-3,TRBV6-5,16,TGTGCCAGCAGTTACGTTTTGGGACAGGGCACGGATACGCAGTATTTT,CASSYVLGQGTDTQYF
-,TRBD2,TRBJ2-1,TRBV10-2,14,TGCGCCAGCACTCTAGCGGGGGGGGTCGGTGAGCAGTTCTTC,CASTLAGGVGEQFF
-,-,TRBJ2-7,TRBV7-9,14,TGTGCCAGCAGCCCCTGGAAGGAGACCTACGAGCAGTACTTC,CASSPWKETYEQYF
-,TRBD1,TRBJ2-6,TRBV23-1,16,TGCGCCAGCAGTTCGCGGACAGGGCCTGGGGCCAACGTCCTGACTTTC,CASSSRTGPGANVLTF
few,TRBD2,TRBJ2-7,TRBV5-1,20,TGCGCCAGCAGCTTGGCCGGGGGGCTGGGACTAGCGGGGATACCTAGCGAGCAGTACTTC,CASSLAGGLGLAGIPSEQYF
-,TRBD1,TRBJ1-4,TRBV4-1,14,TGCGCCAGCAGCGGTGGGACAGGGCGGGGAAAACTGTTTTTT,CASSGGTGRGKLFF
-,TRBD1,TRBJ2-2,TRBV7-9,15,TGTGCCAGCAGCTGGGACAGGGGGTCCACCGGGGAGCTGTTTTTT,CASSWDRGSTGELFF
-,-,TRBJ1-2,TRBV7-2,13,TGTGCCAGCAGCTTCTCAGGGCGGAGAGACTACACCTTC,CASSFSGRRDYTF
few,TRBD1,TRBJ2-1,TRBV6-5,15,TGTGCCAGCAGTTACGTGGGACAGGGCTACAATGAGCAGTTCTTC,CASSYVGQGYNEQFF
-,TRBD1,TRBJ1-5,TRBV18,14,TGTGCCAGCTCACGACAGGGGGCGGATCAGCCCCAGCATTTT,CASSRQGADQPQHF
few,TRBD1,TRBJ2-1,TRBV7-6,14,TGTGCCAGCAGCATCTCCGGGACAGGGAATGAGCAGTTCTTC,CASSISGTGNEQFF
few,TRBD2,TRBJ2-1,TRBV27,19,TGTGCCAGCAGTTTAGGCCTAGCGGGGGCCCAAGTCCGATTCAATGAGCAGTTCTTC,CASSLGLAGAQVRFNEQFF
-,-,TRBJ1-2,TRBV5-4,14,TGTGCCAGCAGCCGGGGGGCGAACGACTATGGCTACACCTTC,CASSRGANDYGYTF
-,-,TRBJ2-3,TRBV5-1,16,TGCGCCAGCAGCTTCCTACAGGGTGGTGGCACAGATACGCAGTATTTT,CASSFLQGGGTDTQYF
-,TRBD2,TRBJ2-3,TRBV5-1,18,TGCGCCAGCAGCTTGGGAGGTAGCGGGAGCGCTAACACAGATACGCAGTATTTT,CASSLGGSGSANTDTQYF
-,TRBD2,TRBJ2-5,TRBV7-8,15,TGTGCCAGCAGCTTACTCTCTAGCGGAAAAGAGACCCAGTACTTC,CASSLLSSGKETQYF
few,TRBD1,TRBJ1-2,TRBV5-1,13,TGCGCCAGCAGCCACGACAGGGGCTATGGCTACACCTTC,CASSHDRGYGYTF
once,TRBD2,TRBJ2-1,TRBV5-1,15,TGCGCCAGCAGCTTGGCGCCTAGCGGGGGGGGTCAGCAGTTCTTC,CASSLAPSGGGQQFF
-,-,TRBJ2-7,TRBV7-2,13,TGTGCCAGCAGCCCCCAGCGGGCCTACGAGCAGTACTTC,CASSPQRAYEQYF
-,TRBD1,TRBJ1-5,TRBV29-1,11,TGCAGCGTAGCAACAGGGGGTGTCTCGCATTTT,CSVATGGVSHF
-,-,TRBJ2-7,TRBV27,13,TGTGCCAGCAGTTTGTCAGGCTCCTACGAGCAGTACTTC,CASSLSGSYEQYF
-,-,TRBJ1-4,TRBV30,14,TGTGCCTGGAGTGTACTGAGAACTAATGAAAAACTGTTTTTT,CAWSVLRTNEKLFF
once,TRBD1,TRBJ1-5,TRBV7-9,17,TGTGCCAGCAGCGGGACAGGGGGCGGTTGGGGCAATCAGCCCCAGCATTTT,CASSGTGGGWGNQPQHF
-,-,TRBJ1-2,TRBV18,12,TGTGCCAGCTCTCCTCAGGGAGGTGGCTACACCTTC,CASSPQGGGYTF
-,TRBD1,TRBJ2-6,TRBV7-2,15,TGTGCCAGCACCCCAGGGGGTCCGAGGGCCAACGTCCTGACTTTC,CASTPGGPRANVLTF
-,-,TRBJ1-3,TRBV7-6,16,TGTGCCAGCAGCTTAGGGACAGATGGCTCTGGAAACACCATATATTTT,CASSLGTDGSGNTIYF
-,TRBD1,TRBJ1-4,TRBV19,18,TGTGCCAGTAGTATTTGGACAGGGGGCCGCGCAACTAATGAAAAACTGTTTTTT,CASSIWTGGRATNEKLFF
-,TRBD2,TRBJ2-7,TRBV29-1,14,TGCAGCGTTGCCTCCAGAGCGGGACCTTACGAGCAGTACTTC,CSVASRAGPYEQYF
-,-,TRBJ2-7,TRBV4-3,16,TGCGCCAGCAGCCAAGAATATGACAGGCGTAGCTACGAGCAGTACTTC,CASSQEYDRRSYEQYF
-,TRBD2,TRBJ2-1,TRBV4-1,18,TGCGCCAGCAGCCAAGCCCCCCACGGCGGGAGTGTCTCCAATGAGCAGTTCTTC,CASSQAPHGGSVSNEQFF
-,-,TRBJ1-2,TRBV2,13,TGTGCCAGCAGTGGACAGACCTTCTATGGCTACACCTTC,CASSGQTFYGYTF
-,TRBD2,TRBJ2-1,TRBV7-9,16,TGTGCCAGCAGCTTAAGGGGACTAGCGGGGCGCAATGAGCAGTTCTTC,CASSLRGLAGRNEQFF
-,-,TRBJ1-6,TRBV27,14,TGTGCCAGCCGCAGGGCAGACTATAATTCACCCCTCCACTTT,CASRRADYNSPLHF
-,TRBD1,TRBJ2-7,TRBV5-1,14,TGCGCCAGCAGCTTGTCAGGGGGCCACTACGAGCAGTACTTC,CASSLSGGHYEQYF
-,-,TRBJ2-3,TRBV10-3,15,TGTGCCATCAGCTTCTCAGACTCTAGCACAGATACGCAGTATTTT,CAISFSDSSTDTQYF
-,TRBD2,TRBJ2-1,TRBV9,15,TGTGCCAGCAGCATTAGCGGGGGGGGACTTTTAGAGCAGTTCTTC,CASSISGGGLLEQFF
once,TRBD1,TRBJ2-3,TRBV7-3,16,TGTGCCAGCAGCTTCCCCGACAGGGGAGGAACAGATACGCAGTATTTT,CASSFPDRGGTDTQYF
-,-,TRBJ2-7,TRBV10-3,12,TGTGCCATCAGTGAAGGGGGCTACGAGCAGTACTTC,CAISEGGYEQYF
few,-,TRBJ1-4,TRBV25-1,14,TGTGCCAGCAGTGAATTGCGGGATCGGGAAAAACTGTTTTTT,CASSELRDREKLFF
few,-,TRBJ2-2,TRBV10-3,13,TGTGCCATCAGTCAGACAGGTCCCGGGGAGCTGTTTTTT,CAISQTGPGELFF